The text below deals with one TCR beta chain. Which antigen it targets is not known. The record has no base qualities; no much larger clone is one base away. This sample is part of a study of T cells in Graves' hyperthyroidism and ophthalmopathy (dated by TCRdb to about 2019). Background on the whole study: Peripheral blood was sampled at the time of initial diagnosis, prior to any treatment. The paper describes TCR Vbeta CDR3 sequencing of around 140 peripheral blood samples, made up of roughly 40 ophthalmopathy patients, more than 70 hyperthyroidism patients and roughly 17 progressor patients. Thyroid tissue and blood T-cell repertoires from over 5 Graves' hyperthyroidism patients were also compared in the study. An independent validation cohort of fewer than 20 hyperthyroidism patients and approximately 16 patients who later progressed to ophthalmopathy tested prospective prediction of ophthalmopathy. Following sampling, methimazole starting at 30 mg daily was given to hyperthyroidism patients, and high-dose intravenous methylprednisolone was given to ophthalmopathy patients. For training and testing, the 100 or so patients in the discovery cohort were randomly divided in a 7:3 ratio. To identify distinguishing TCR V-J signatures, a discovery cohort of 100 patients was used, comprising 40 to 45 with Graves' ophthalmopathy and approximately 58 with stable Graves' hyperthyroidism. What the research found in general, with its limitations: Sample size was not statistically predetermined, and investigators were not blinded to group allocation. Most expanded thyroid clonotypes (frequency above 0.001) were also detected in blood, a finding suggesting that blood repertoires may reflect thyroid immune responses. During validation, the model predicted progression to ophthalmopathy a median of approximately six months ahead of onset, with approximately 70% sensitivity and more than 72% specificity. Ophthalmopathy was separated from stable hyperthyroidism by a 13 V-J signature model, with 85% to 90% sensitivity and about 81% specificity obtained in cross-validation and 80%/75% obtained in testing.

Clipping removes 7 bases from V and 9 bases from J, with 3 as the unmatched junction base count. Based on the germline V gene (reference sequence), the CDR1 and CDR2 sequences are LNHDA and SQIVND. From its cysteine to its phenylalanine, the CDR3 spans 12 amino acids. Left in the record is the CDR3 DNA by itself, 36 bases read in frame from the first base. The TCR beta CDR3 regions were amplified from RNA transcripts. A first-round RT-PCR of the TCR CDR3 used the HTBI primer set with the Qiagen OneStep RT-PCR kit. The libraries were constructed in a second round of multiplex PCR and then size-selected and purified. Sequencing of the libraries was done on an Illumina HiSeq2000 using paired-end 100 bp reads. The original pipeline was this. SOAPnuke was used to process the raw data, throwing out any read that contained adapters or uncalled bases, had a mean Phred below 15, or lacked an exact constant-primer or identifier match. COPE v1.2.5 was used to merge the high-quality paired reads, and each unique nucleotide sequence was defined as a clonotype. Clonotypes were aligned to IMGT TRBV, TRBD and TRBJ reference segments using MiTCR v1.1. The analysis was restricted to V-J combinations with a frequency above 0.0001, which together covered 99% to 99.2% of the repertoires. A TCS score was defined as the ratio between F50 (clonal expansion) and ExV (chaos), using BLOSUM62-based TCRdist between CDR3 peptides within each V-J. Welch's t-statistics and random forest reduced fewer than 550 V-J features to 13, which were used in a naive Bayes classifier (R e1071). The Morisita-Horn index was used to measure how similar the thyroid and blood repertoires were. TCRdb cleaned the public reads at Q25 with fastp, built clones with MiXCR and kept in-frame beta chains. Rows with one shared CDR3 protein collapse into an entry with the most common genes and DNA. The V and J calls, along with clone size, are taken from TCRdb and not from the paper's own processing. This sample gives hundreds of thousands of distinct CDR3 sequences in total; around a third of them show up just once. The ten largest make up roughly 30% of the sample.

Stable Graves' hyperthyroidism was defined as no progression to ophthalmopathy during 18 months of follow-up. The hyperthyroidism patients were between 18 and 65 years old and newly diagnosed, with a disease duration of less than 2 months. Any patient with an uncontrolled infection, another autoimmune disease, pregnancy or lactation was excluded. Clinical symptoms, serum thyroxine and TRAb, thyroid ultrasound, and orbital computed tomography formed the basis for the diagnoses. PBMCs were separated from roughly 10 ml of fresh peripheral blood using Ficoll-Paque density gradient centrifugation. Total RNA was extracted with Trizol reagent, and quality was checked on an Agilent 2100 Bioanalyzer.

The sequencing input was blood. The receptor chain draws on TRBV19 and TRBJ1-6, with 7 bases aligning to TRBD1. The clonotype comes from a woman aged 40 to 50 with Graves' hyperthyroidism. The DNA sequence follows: TGTGCCAGTAACACAGGGGTTTCACCCCTCCACTTT. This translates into CASNTGVSPLHF.